This T cell receptor beta chain appears in the sequencing data of a study of beta chain features in type 1 diabetes. Study-level information: All samples yielded roughly 100,000,000 examined sorted cells.

The authors reverse transcribed all of the isolated RNA, so sequencing captured expressed TCRB transcripts. Average reads for naive, central memory and regulatory T cell samples were 3.5 million to 4.5 million. Data came from immunoSEQ multiplex PCR; TCRdb stores just in-frame clones and leaves some out. The sample records about 40,000 clones, around half being singletons. Points from the study as a whole: A moderate, significant TCRB CDR3 shortening appeared in type 1 diabetes across four CD4+ subsets. Patients showed naive, central memory and Treg TCRB repertoires that appeared more similar than those of healthy donors.

As to this clone: Its antigen is as yet unknown.

The CDR3 has 14 residues. Trimming pared 7 bases from V and 2 bases from J, leaving 15 bases between. Germline V gene sequence: CDR1 SNHLY, CDR2 FYNNEI. Sequencing was done on a sample of central memory CD4+ T cells from blood. The rearrangement uses TRBV2 and TRBJ2-7; TRBD1 is a possible D gene (5 bases). This TCR derives from a woman in her late teens or twenties in good health. The CDR3 spells CASTGQGRTYEQYF. CDR3 DNA: TGTGCCAGCACAGGACAAGGACGGACCTACGAGCAGTACTTC.